This TCR beta chain was identified during a study of shared clonotypes between healthy human individuals. As for the study in general: The people who gave samples were a couple of women and a few men aged 18 to 49. Three plates each covered CD4 naive and memory; CD8 naive two, CD8 memory one. General study findings and limits: Generation probabilities of non-shared clonotypes were lower (relative to those shared by all four donors).

The CDR3 totals 16 residues. Trimming cost V 6 bases and J 4 bases; bases outside gene matches: 7. Germline loops: CDR1 ENHRY, CDR2 SYGVKD. CD45RO-negative, CCR7-positively selected cells formed the naive CD8 fraction, excluding terminally differentiated effector memory CD45RA+ cells. Assay runs were performed at deep level. Generated by immunoSEQ multiplex PCR, the TCRdb table keeps only in-frame clones and is missing some. The repertoire holds around 2,000,000 clones, with approximately 94% as singletons. As concerns this clone: No antigen is known for it.

The V gene is TRBV10-3, the J gene TRBJ2-7, with 15 bases matching TRBD2. The specimen sequenced was naive CD8+ T cells from PBMCs. The TCR originated in a man aged 18-30 years in good health. Some clones in this sample may be carry-over from other donors' samples. The CDR3 nucleotides read TGTGCCATCAGATCAACCGGGACTAGCGGGAGGTACGAGCAGTACTTC. This translates into CAIRSTGTSGRYEQYF.